Below are 3 T cell receptor beta chains sequenced from a single sample in a study of cytomegalovirus exposure and HLA in healthy donors. The repertoire was sequenced with immunoSEQ multiplex PCR; TCRdb's copy has only in-frame clones and lacks some. Of about 350,000 clones listed, roughly 87% are singletons. The sequenced sample was PBMCs. The receptor set was obtained from a woman in her thirties in good health and CMV-seropositive.

This chain joins TRBV7-7 and TRBJ2-7, with 7 nucleotides matching TRBD1. This CDR3 spans 15 amino acids. V was pared by 5 bases and J by 4 bases, with 11 bases of the junction left unmatched. The germline V gene encodes CDR1 SSHAT and CDR2 FNYEAQ (reference sequence). The CDR3 DNA is TGTGCCAGCAGCGCACAACAGGGGTCGAATTACGAGCAGTACTTC. Residues: CASSAQQGSNYEQYF.

This chain links TRBV2 with TRBJ2-7, with TRBD2 as a possible D gene (6 bases). CDR1 is SNHLY, CDR2 FYNNEI, per germline. The CDR3 has 13 residues. V was shortened by 8 bases and J by 2 bases, with 13 bases between the two germline ends. The CDR3 spells CASAGGGPYEQYF. In DNA form, the CDR3 reads TGTGCCAGCGCCGGGGGAGGACCCTACGAGCAGTACTTC.

The chain couples TRBV15 to TRBJ2-7; D gene ambiguous. This CDR3 is built from 12 residues. The V end lost 6 bases, the J end lost 6 bases, and 12 bases lay between the germline ends. The germline V gene encodes CDR1 LNHNV and CDR2 YYDKDF (reference sequence). CDR3 sequence reads: CATSPTDREQYF. Written as DNA, the CDR3 is TGTGCCACCAGTCCGACGGACCGCGAGCAGTACTTC.